These 14 T cell receptor beta chains originate from one sample sequenced in a study of control samples from healthy donors and cancer patients. The assay was immunoSEQ multiplex PCR, and TCRdb's table has in-frame clones only and misses some. This repertoire shows around 100,000 clones, about 90% found once; its top ten account for under 20%. Sequencing used blood. The receptors were gathered from a woman aged 45-65 years in good health.

The V call is TRBV29-1, the J call TRBJ2-7; 11 bases line up with TRBD1. Germline V gene sequence: CDR1 SQVTM, CDR2 ANQGSEA. The CDR3 extends over 16 amino acids. V gave up 7 bases and J gave up 6 bases; unmatched junction bases: 17. CDR3 protein: CSAPVFSPDRGLEQYV. The CDR3 nucleotides are TGCAGCGCACCCGTTTTTTCACCGGACAGGGGGCTCGAGCAGTACGTC.

The chain couples TRBV10-1 to TRBJ1-1; TRBD1 might be the D (5 bases). V lost 9 bases to trimming and J lost 2 bases, with 13 bases between them. Germline V gene lookup returns CDR1 WNHNN and CDR2 SYGVQD (reference sequence). The CDR3 is 13 amino acids. CDR3 nucleotide sequence: TGCGCCAGTCGGGGGACCTTAAACACTGAAGCTTTCTTT. Protein sequence: CASRGTLNTEAFF.

V gene TRBV7-9 combines with J gene TRBJ2-4, with D perhaps TRBD1 or TRBD2 (5 bases each). The germline V gene encodes CDR1 SEHNR and CDR2 FQNEAQ (reference sequence). The CDR3 is made up of 16 amino acids. Trimming stripped 2 bases from V and 0 bases from J, with 11 bases between. CDR3 DNA sequence: TGTGCCAGCAGCTTATACGCCGGGACAGCCAAAAACATTCAGTACTTC. Protein product: CASSLYAGTAKNIQYF.

V and J are TRBV5-6 and TRBJ2-7; D is unclear. CDR3 length equals 15 residues. V was cut by 0 bases and J by 2 bases, with 12 bases left in between. CDR1 is SGHDT and CDR2 is YYEEEE in the germline V gene. CDR3 amino acids: CASSLALDGTYEQYF. DNA of the CDR3: TGTGCCAGCAGCTTGGCCTTGGACGGTACCTACGAGCAGTACTTC.

The chain is built from TRBV24-1 and TRBJ2-5, with a weak D call TRBD1 (6 bases). The CDR3 extends over 16 amino acids. V shed 1 base and J shed 3 bases, with 14 bases lying between them. The V gene's germline CDR1 is KGHDR and CDR2 SFDVKD. The chain's CDR3 is CATSDLGRDKKETQYF. In DNA form, the CDR3 reads TGTGCCACCAGTGATTTAGGCAGGGACAAGAAAGAGACCCAGTACTTC.

The table lists this clone with a count of one. The chain joins TRBV6-5 to TRBJ2-4, with no clear D. This CDR3 comprises 13 residues. V was clipped by 7 bases and J by 6 bases, with 13 bases between them. Germline loops: CDR1 MNHEY, CDR2 SVGAGI. CDR3 sequence: CASKTQLGNIQYF. In nucleotides, the CDR3 is TGTGCCAGCAAAACTCAGCTTGGAAACATTCAGTACTTC.

This clone has only a few counts. This chain uses TRBV4-3 with TRBJ1-5; 10 bases line up with TRBD1. Germline CDR1 LGHNA, CDR2 YSLEER. V lost 4 bases to trimming and J lost 5 bases; unmatched junction nucleotides: 5. The CDR3 is 15 residues long. CDR3: CASSRTGTGDQPQHF. The DNA for the CDR3 is TGCGCCAGCAGCCGTACCGGGACAGGGGATCAGCCCCAGCATTTT.

The rearrangement joins TRBV18 to TRBJ2-5; maybe TRBD2 (6 bases). The CDR3 totals 17 residues. V was trimmed by 1 base and J by 3 bases, leaving 18 bases between them. Germline lookup yields CDR1 KGHSH and CDR2 LQKENI. The CDR3, as DNA: TGTGCCAGCTCACCACTTATCGGCCCGTCGGGGGAAGAGACCCAGTACTTC. Protein: CASSPLIGPSGEETQYF.

A single count supports this clone. V is TRBV5-6 and J is TRBJ1-5; 11 positions match TRBD1. Germline V gives CDR1 SGHDT, CDR2 YYEEEE. Germline trimming cut 1 base from V and 6 bases from J; bases unmatched to any gene: 6. This CDR3 is 16 amino acids long. The CDR3 sequence is CASSLFGTGGSQPQHF. CDR3 nucleotide sequence: TGTGCCAGCAGCTTGTTTGGGACAGGGGGAAGTCAGCCCCAGCATTTT.

The V and J genes are TRBV18 and TRBJ2-2; 11 nucleotides align to TRBD1. The V and J ends lost 3 bases and 4 bases, in that order; junction bases with no gene match: 1. Germline CDR1 and CDR2: KGHSH and LQKENI. The CDR3 length is 15 residues. CDR3 sequence reads: CASSPGTGGTGELFF. The CDR3 DNA follows: TGTGCCAGCTCACCTGGGACAGGGGGCACCGGGGAGCTGTTTTTT. Full variable domain (outside the CDR3, taken from reference TRBV18 and TRBJ2-2): NAGVMQNPRHLVRRRGQEARLRCSPMKGHSHVYWYRQLPEEGLKFMVYLQKENIIDESGMPKERFSAEFPKEGPSILRIQQVVRGDSAAYFCASSPGTGGTGELFFGEGSRLTVL.

The rearrangement links TRBV7-8 to TRBJ2-6; D unresolved. CDR3 length equals 14 residues. Germline CDR1 reads SGHVS; CDR2 reads FQNEAQ. CDR3 sequence (DNA): TGTGCGACGCACACTTACTCTGGGGCCAACGTCCTGACTTTC. It encodes CATHTYSGANVLTF.

This clone turned up a few times. CDR3: CASSLAEINQPQHF. CDR3 nucleotides: TGTGCCAGCAGTTTGGCAGAGATCAATCAGCCCCAGCATTTT. The chain joins TRBV2 to TRBJ1-5; D uncertain. This CDR3 is built from 14 residues. The germline CDR1 and CDR2 sequences are SNHLY and FYNNEI. Trimming cost V 5 bases and J 3 bases, with 11 bases left between them.

The chain has TRBV30 and TRBJ2-3, with no clear D. Trimming removed 1 base at V and 6 bases at J, with 5 bases between. The germline gives CDR1 GTSNPN, CDR2 SVGIG (reference sequence). There are 11 residues in the CDR3. CDR3 residues: CAWSGVDTQYF. CDR3 coding DNA: TGTGCCTGGAGTGGGGTCGATACGCAGTATTTT.

This clone was detected only once. V and J are TRBV4-1 and TRBJ1-4, with D possibly TRBD1 on 5 matching bases. The CDR3 consists of 17 residues. Trimming cost V 1 base and J 7 bases, with 19 bases left between them. Looked up from germline, CDR1 is MGHRA and CDR2 is YSYEKL. The chain's CDR3 is CASSQVRQGLVGEKLFF. CDR3 in DNA: TGCGCCAGCAGCCAAGTTCGGCAGGGTCTCGTGGGTGAAAAACTGTTTTTT.